This entry concerns a single TCR beta chain. Its antigen is not known. These data belong to a study of a mutant IDH1 vaccine in newly diagnosed glioma. Across the study: In weeks 1, 3, 5, 7, 11, 15, 19 and 23, patients were immunized, eight times in all. First vaccine doses came 4-6 weeks after radiotherapy alone, or with temozolomide cycles. Study-level points and caveats: Most patients, approximately 93%, showed vaccine-induced immune responses. Pseudoprogression showed no apparent link to changes in top peripheral T cell clonotypes.

Sequencing was performed with immunoSEQ multiplex PCR; in TCRdb, only in-frame clones are kept and a portion is missing. The table lists some 25,000 clones, 60% to 80% of them singletons, with approximately 8.3% in the top ten. Trimming took 3 bases from V and 3 from J, leaving 9 bases between them. Germline CDR1 SGHNT, CDR2 YYREEE (reference sequence). The CDR3 extends over 13 amino acids. Time point noted: week 11, during vaccination. With topical imiquimod, each dose of the vaccine consisted of 300 ug of mutant IDH1 20-mer peptide. This specimen was PBMCs, taken from a glioma patient whose treatment included an IDH1 peptide vaccine. V usage is TRBV5-4 and J usage is TRBJ2-5; D might be TRBD1 (6 bases). This TCR came from a woman under 30 with glioma. In DNA, the CDR3 is TGTGCCAGCAGCTCTAGGACAGAAGAGACCCAGTACTTC. Translating it yields CASSSRTEETQYF.